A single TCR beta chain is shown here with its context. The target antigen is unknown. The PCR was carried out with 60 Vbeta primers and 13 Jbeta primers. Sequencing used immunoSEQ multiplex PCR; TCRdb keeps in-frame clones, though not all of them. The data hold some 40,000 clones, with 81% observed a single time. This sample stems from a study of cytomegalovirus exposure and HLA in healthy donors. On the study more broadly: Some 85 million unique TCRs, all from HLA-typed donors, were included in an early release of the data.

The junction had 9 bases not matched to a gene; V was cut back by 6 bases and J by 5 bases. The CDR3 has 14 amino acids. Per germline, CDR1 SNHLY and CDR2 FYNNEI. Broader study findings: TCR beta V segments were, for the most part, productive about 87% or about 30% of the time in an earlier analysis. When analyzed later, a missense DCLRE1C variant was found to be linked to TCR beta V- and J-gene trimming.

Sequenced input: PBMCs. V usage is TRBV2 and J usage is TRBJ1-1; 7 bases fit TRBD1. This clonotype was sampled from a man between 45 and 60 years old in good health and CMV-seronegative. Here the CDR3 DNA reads TGTGCCAGCAGACCCACAGGGGCAGAGACTGAAGCTTTCTTT. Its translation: CASRPTGAETEAFF.